Reported below is one TCR beta chain. These data come from a study of blood T cell repertoires in COVID-19. For the study at large: Samples came from the United States, Italy and Spain, spanning acute and convalescent COVID-19.

Some clones are missing from TCRdb's copy, which holds only in-frame ones; the method was immunoSEQ multiplex PCR. The data show about 290,000 clones, with just under 90% seen just once and around 10% held by the top ten. Germline V gene data show CDR1 as PRHDT and CDR2 as FYEKMQ (reference sequence). The V end lost 5 bases, the J end lost 7 bases, and 17 bases lay between the germline ends. The CDR3 totals 14 residues. The sequence came from a woman aged 25 to 39 with COVID-19, enrolled during active disease. This chain links TRBV13 with TRBJ1-2; D gene uncertain. Sequencing was done on a sample of peripheral blood. The chain's CDR3 is CASSLPVSISGYTF. The DNA for the CDR3 is TGTGCCAGCAGCCTCCCTGTTTCCATCAGTGGCTACACCTTC.